This T cell receptor (beta chain) is drawn from a study of Graves' ophthalmopathy and Graves' hyperthyroidism. The trim removed 0 bases at V and 2 bases at J, leaving 3 bases unmatched. This CDR3 has 15 residues. Germline CDR1 reads MNHNS; CDR2 reads SASEGT. Beta-chain TCR CDR3 regions were amplified from RNA transcripts. RT-PCR in the first round used HTBI primers; a second-round multiplex PCR followed. Using its own MiXCR run on the multiplex PCR reads, TCRdb lists one record per CDR3 protein. This sample carries roughly 160,000 distinct CDR3 sequences, roughly 36% of them seen once, and the ten largest clones take 8% to 9.5%. There are a few counts of this clonotype. With a duration under 3 months, ophthalmopathy in the donors showed moderate-to-severe activity, CAS ≥3 and NOSPECS ≥4. The PBMCs were taken from about 9.7 ml of fresh peripheral blood.

The TCR was taken from a man aged 30-40 years with Graves' ophthalmopathy. The J gene is TRBJ2-5, the V gene TRBV6-1; 7 bases align to TRBD2. Source material: peripheral blood. The CDR3 here is CASSEAGGRQETQYF. The CDR3, as DNA: TGTGCCAGCAGTGAAGCGGGGGGGAGACAAGAGACCCAGTACTTC.